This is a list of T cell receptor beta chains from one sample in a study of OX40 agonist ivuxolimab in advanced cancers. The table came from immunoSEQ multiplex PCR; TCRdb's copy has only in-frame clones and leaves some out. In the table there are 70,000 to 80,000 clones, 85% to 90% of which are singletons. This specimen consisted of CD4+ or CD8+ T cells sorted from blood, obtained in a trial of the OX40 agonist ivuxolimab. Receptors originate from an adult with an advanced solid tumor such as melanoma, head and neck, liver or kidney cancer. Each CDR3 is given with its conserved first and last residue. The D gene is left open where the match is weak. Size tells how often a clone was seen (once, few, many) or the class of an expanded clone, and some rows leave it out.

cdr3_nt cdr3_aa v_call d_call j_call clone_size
TGTGCCAGCAGCTCTAATTACTACTCCCCTTCCTACAATGAGCAGTTCTTC CASSSNYYSPSYNEQFF TRBV7-9 - TRBJ2-1 -
TGTGCCAGCAGCTTGATTGAGAGGAACACTGAAGCTTTCTTT CASSLIERNTEAFF TRBV5-6 - TRBJ1-1 -
TGTGCCAGCAGTAGACAGGGGTTCCACGAGCAGTACTTC CASSRQGFHEQYF TRBV6-5 TRBD1 TRBJ2-7 -
TGTGCCAGCAGCCAAGATTTACGCACCGGGGAGCTGTTTTTT CASSQDLRTGELFF TRBV14 - TRBJ2-2 -
TGTGCCAGCAGCTTAATGTCTACATACGAGCAGTACTTC CASSLMSTYEQYF TRBV11-2 - TRBJ2-7 -
TGTGCCAGCAGCCAAGAAACGGGCTACGAGCAGTACTTC CASSQETGYEQYF TRBV14 - TRBJ2-7 -
TGTGCCAGCAGCTTGGCCGGAAACACCATATATTTT CASSLAGNTIYF TRBV5-4 - TRBJ1-3 -
TGTGCCAGCAGCTTACACGCTTTAGCGGGACAAGATACGCAGTATTTT CASSLHALAGQDTQYF TRBV7-3 TRBD2 TRBJ2-3 -
TGCAGCGTTGATGGTACCCGACAGGGCTATGGCTACACCTTC CSVDGTRQGYGYTF TRBV29-1 TRBD1 TRBJ1-2 -
TGTGCCAGCAGCTTGGCGGACAGGGGTGGAGAAAAACTGTTTTTT CASSLADRGGEKLFF TRBV5-4 TRBD1 TRBJ1-4 -
TGTGCCAGCAGCTCGGGCGGGACTACCATCTTC CASSSGGTTIF TRBV7-9 TRBD2 TRBJ2-7 few
TGCGCCAGCAGCTTGGGCTCTACAGGACTTGGGGCCAACGTCCTGACTTTC CASSLGSTGLGANVLTF TRBV5-1 - TRBJ2-6 -
TGTGCCAGCAGTGAAGACCCGGGAGCAAGCACAGATACGCAGTATTTT CASSEDPGASTDTQYF TRBV2 - TRBJ2-3 -
TGCGCCAGCAGACTGCGGGGGGCTAGCTCCTACGAGCAGTACTTC CASRLRGASSYEQYF TRBV4-1 TRBD2 TRBJ2-7 -
TGCGCCAGCAGCAAGACCACTTCGGGGTTCGATGGCTACACCTTC CASSKTTSGFDGYTF TRBV5-1 - TRBJ1-2 -
TGTGCCAGCAGCTTTATGACAGGGACGGACTATGGCTACACCTTC CASSFMTGTDYGYTF TRBV5-6 TRBD1 TRBJ1-2 -
TGTGCCATCAGTGAGCCAACAACAGGGCTCACTGGAAACACCATATATTTT CAISEPTTGLTGNTIYF TRBV10-3 - TRBJ1-3 -
TGCGCCAGCAGCTTGGGCTCCTACATGAACACTGAAGCTTTCTTT CASSLGSYMNTEAFF TRBV5-1 - TRBJ1-1 -
TGTGCCAGCGAGGGAGGGTCCTACGAGCAGTACTTC CASEGGSYEQYF TRBV2 TRBD2 TRBJ2-7 -
TGTGCCAGCTCACCACCGAGCCAGGGGGCGGTTGGCTACACCTTC CASSPPSQGAVGYTF TRBV18 TRBD1 TRBJ1-2 -